This TCR beta chain derives from a study of cytomegalovirus exposure and HLA in healthy donors. With 60 Vbeta and 13 Jbeta primers, the PCR was carried out. Data came from immunoSEQ multiplex PCR; TCRdb stores just in-frame clones and leaves some out. The data contain under 200,000 clones, 80% to 85% of them singletons. Trimming removed 0 bases at V and 1 base at J, with 8 bases between. This CDR3 has 15 amino acids. Germline V gene sequence: CDR1 SGHTS, CDR2 YDEGEE. Nobody wrote down the CMV serostatus of this donor. The source is a human donor in good health. Specimen: PBMCs. The V and J genes are TRBV5-8 and TRBJ1-5; D uncertain. In DNA, the CDR3 is TGTGCCAGCAGCTTGGGAGACACCAGCAATCAGCCCCAGCATTTT. Translation: CASSLGDTSNQPQHF. Complete variable domain (other parts from reference TRBV5-8 and TRBJ1-5): EAGVTQSPTHLIKTRGQQATLRCSPISGHTSVYWYQQALGLGLQFLLWYDEGEERNRGNFPPRFSGRQFPNYSSELNVNALELEDSALYLCASSLGDTSNQPQHFGDGTRLSIL.